The 18 T cell receptor beta chains reported below all come from one sample, sequenced in a study of T cell responses to AZD1222 COVID-19 vaccine. The assay was immunoSEQ multiplex PCR, and TCRdb's table has in-frame clones only and misses some. The sample lists around 170,000 clones, around nine tenths occurring once. The input for sequencing was peripheral blood, taken 28 days after the second AZD1222 dose. These receptors were obtained from an adult who received the AZD1222 COVID-19 vaccine.

J is TRBJ2-3 and V is TRBV7-2; 8 bases are shared with TRBD2. The V segment lost 3 bases and the J segment 3 bases; nucleotides outside the gene matches: 11. Germline V gene data show CDR1 as SGHTA and CDR2 as FQGNSA. This CDR3 contains 17 residues. CDR3 protein: CASSLPPAGGRTDTQYF. The CDR3 DNA is TGTGCCAGCAGCTTGCCCCCGGCCGGCGGGAGGACAGATACGCAGTATTTT.

V gene TRBV15 combines with J gene TRBJ1-5; a possible D gene is TRBD1 (6 bases). The CDR3 sequence is 16 residues long. CDR1 LNHNV and CDR2 YYDKDF come from the germline V gene (reference sequence). With 1 base removed from V and 2 bases from J, the gap between germline ends came to 12 bases. The CDR3 reads CATSRVGRGGNQPQHF. The CDR3 DNA follows: TGTGCCACCAGCAGAGTTGGCAGGGGTGGCAATCAGCCCCAGCATTTT.

The V call is TRBV29-1, the J call TRBJ2-1; D call uncertain. The germline V and J ends were trimmed by 6 bases and 4 bases, with 13 bases remaining between them. Germline V gene sequence: CDR1 SQVTM, CDR2 ANQGSEA. The CDR3 totals 13 residues. The CDR3 is CSVVGRQYNEQFF. The DNA of the CDR3 is TGCAGCGTCGTGGGCAGGCAGTACAATGAGCAGTTCTTC.

J is TRBJ2-5 and V is TRBV21-1; the table's D call, TRBD1, was not checked against the DNA. TRBV21-1 is reported as a pseudogene. The CDR3 runs to 13 residues. CDR3: CASTPDRGETQYF. As DNA, the CDR3 is TGTGCCAGCACTCCGGACAGGGGAGAGACCCAGTACTTC.

The chain links TRBV20-1 to TRBJ2-7; D unresolved. This CDR3 contains 10 residues. Germline CDR1 and CDR2: DFQATT and SNEGSKA (reference sequence). V was clipped by 6 bases and J by 6 bases, with 9 bases between them. CDR3 protein: CSAPDGEQYF. CDR3 in DNA: TGCAGTGCACCAGACGGCGAGCAGTACTTC.

The J gene is TRBJ2-7, the V gene TRBV9; no clear D gene. This CDR3 is 13 amino acids long. Looked up from germline, CDR1 is SGDLS and CDR2 is YYNGEE. The V end lost 4 bases, the J end lost 1 base, and 9 bases lay between the germline ends. Here the CDR3 reads CASSSDKSYEQYF. CDR3 nucleotide sequence: TGTGCCAGCAGCTCCGACAAATCCTACGAGCAGTACTTC.

This chain uses TRBV6-2 or TRBV6-3 with TRBJ1-3, with D hard to call. Germline CDR1 reads MNHEY; CDR2 reads SVGEGT. With 5 bases removed from V and 8 bases from J, the gap between germline ends came to 16 bases. This CDR3 is built from 14 residues. The CDR3, as DNA: TGTGCCAGCAGTATGGAGCTATCTTTTGACACCATATATTTT. It translates to CASSMELSFDTIYF.

The chain links TRBV27 to TRBJ2-7; 9 nucleotides line up with TRBD1. This CDR3 spans 16 amino acids. The V segment lost 8 bases and the J segment 5 bases; nucleotides outside the gene matches: 16. CDR1 and CDR2 (germline): MNHEY, SMNVEV (reference sequence). The CDR3 nucleotides are TGTGCCAGCTTTCCAGACCGGGACAGGGCGTCCCACGAGCAGTACTTC. This codes for CASFPDRDRASHEQYF.

V usage is TRBV6-5 and J usage is TRBJ1-1; weak D call: TRBD1 (6 bases). Germline lookup yields CDR1 MNHEY and CDR2 SVGAGI. The CDR3 is 15 amino acids. V dropped 6 bases and J dropped 1 base, with 15 bases sitting between them. CDR3 nucleotide sequence: TGTGCCAGCAGGAAGACAGGCCTTGGGAACACTGAAGCTTTCTTT. It encodes CASRKTGLGNTEAFF.

This sequence joins TRBV4-3 and TRBJ1-4, with D maybe TRBD1 (6 bases). This CDR3 region has 14 residues. Trimming pared 5 bases from V and 2 bases from J, leaving 9 bases between. The germline CDR1 and CDR2 sequences are LGHNA and YSLEER. In DNA, the CDR3 is TGCGCCAGCAGCGCAGGGGATACTAATGAAAAACTGTTTTTT. It is translated as CASSAGDTNEKLFF.

The V call is TRBV30, the J call TRBJ1-2; D possibly corresponds to TRBD1 (5 bases). CDR3 length equals 14 residues. Per the germline V gene, CDR1 is GTSNPN and CDR2 is SVGIG (reference sequence). Trimming took 2 bases from V and 7 from J, leaving 17 bases between them. Written as DNA, the CDR3 is TGTGCCTGGAGTCATCGGCAGGGAATGGTTGGCTACACCTTC. Encoded protein: CAWSHRQGMVGYTF.

The chain uses TRBV3-1 (or the pseudogene TRBV3-2) and TRBJ1-2; weak D call: TRBD1 (6 bases). V lost 1 base, J lost 4 bases, and 16 bases lay in between. This CDR3 has 16 residues. Germline CDR1 LGHDT, CDR2 YNNKEL (reference sequence). For the CDR3, the DNA is TGTGCCAGCAGCCAAGGTCCCACAGGGAGCTTCTATGGCTACACCTTC. Amino acids: CASSQGPTGSFYGYTF.

The CDR3, as DNA: TGTGCCAGCAGTGGTAGGGCCAGCGGGAGTGTCAATGAGCAGTTCTTC. Translated, it gives CASSGRASGSVNEQFF. V usage is TRBV2 and J usage is TRBJ2-1; 8 nucleotides match TRBD2. The CDR3 has 16 amino acids. Germline V gene data show CDR1 as SNHLY and CDR2 as FYNNEI. V lost 4 bases, J lost 6 bases, and 11 bases stayed unmatched.

V gene TRBV27 combines with J gene TRBJ1-4; 11 bases are a match to TRBD1. After removal of 6 bases from V and 4 bases from J, the junction contained 4 bases not matched to a gene. CDR1 MNHEY and CDR2 SMNVEV come from the germline V gene (reference sequence). The CDR3 sequence is 15 residues long. The CDR3 nucleotides read TGTGCCAGCAGCGGACAGGGGGCGGTTAATGAAAAACTGTTTTTT. It translates to CASSGQGAVNEKLFF.

The rearrangement uses TRBV5-4 and TRBJ2-1; weak D call: TRBD2 (5 bases). The CDR3 covers 13 residues. The V gene's germline CDR1 is SGHNT and CDR2 YYREEE (reference sequence). The V end lost 4 bases, the J end lost 5 bases, and 10 bases lay between the germline ends. The CDR3 sequence is CASSGLANNEQFF. DNA of the CDR3: TGTGCCAGCAGCGGACTGGCTAACAATGAGCAGTTCTTC. The full variable domain, with the rest looked up from reference TRBV5-4 and TRBJ2-1, is ETGVTQSPTHLIKTRGQQVTLRCSSQSGHNTVSWYQQALGQGPQFIFQYYREEENGRGNFPPRFSGLQFPNYSSELNVNALELDDSALYLCASSGLANNEQFFGPGTRLTVL.

This chain links TRBV11-3 with TRBJ2-2; D is perhaps TRBD2 (6 bases). V was clipped by 1 base and J by 5 bases, with 11 bases between them. Germline V gene sequence: CDR1 SGHNT, CDR2 YENEEA. This CDR3 has 15 residues. The CDR3 reads CASSLVGGSTGELFF. CDR3 nucleotides: TGTGCCAGCAGCTTAGTGGGGGGAAGTACCGGGGAGCTGTTTTTT.

J is TRBJ2-7 and V is TRBV11-2; D possibly corresponds to TRBD2 (5 bases). Germline loops: CDR1 SGHAT, CDR2 FQNNGV. Trimming removed 5 bases from V and 5 bases from J, with 16 bases in between. This CDR3 comprises 14 residues. The CDR3 region has the DNA TGTGCCAGCAGCCTCTCCCAGAGGGCCCACGAGCAGTACTTC. Residues: CASSLSQRAHEQYF.

The V call is TRBV6-4, the J call TRBJ1-2; 9 positions match TRBD1. This CDR3 is built from 14 residues. J gave up 4 bases and V 5 bases, and 5 bases lay outside the gene matches. In germline, CDR1 is MRHNA, CDR2 SNTAGT. The CDR3 coding sequence is TGTGCCAGCAGTTCTACAGGGGGCAGCTATGGCTACACCTTC. Its protein product is CASSSTGGSYGYTF.